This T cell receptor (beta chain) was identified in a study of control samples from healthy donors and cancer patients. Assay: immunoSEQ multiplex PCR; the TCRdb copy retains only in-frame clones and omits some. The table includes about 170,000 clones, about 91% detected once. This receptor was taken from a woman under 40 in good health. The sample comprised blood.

The CDR3 DNA reads TGTGCCAGCAGCCCAGGGGGCGCGGGCACTGAAGCTTTCTTT. It encodes CASSPGGAGTEAFF. The V and J genes are TRBV7-9 and TRBJ1-1, with 8 bases matching TRBD1. Germline CDR1 SEHNR, CDR2 FQNEAQ (reference sequence). CDR3 length: 14 residues. Germline trimming cut 5 bases from V and 4 bases from J; bases unmatched to any gene: 6.